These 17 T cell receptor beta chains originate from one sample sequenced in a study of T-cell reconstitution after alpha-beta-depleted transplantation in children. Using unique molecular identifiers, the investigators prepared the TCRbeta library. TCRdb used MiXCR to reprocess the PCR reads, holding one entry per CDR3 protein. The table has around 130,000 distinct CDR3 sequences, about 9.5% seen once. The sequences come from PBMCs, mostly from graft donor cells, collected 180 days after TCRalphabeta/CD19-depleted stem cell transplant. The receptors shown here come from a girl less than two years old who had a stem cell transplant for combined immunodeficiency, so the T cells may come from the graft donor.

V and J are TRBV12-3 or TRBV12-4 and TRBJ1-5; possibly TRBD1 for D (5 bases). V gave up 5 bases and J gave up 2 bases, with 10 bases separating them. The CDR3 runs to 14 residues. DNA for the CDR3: TGTGCCAGCAGTCGACAGCTTCGCAATCAGCCCCAGCATTTT. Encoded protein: CASSRQLRNQPQHF.

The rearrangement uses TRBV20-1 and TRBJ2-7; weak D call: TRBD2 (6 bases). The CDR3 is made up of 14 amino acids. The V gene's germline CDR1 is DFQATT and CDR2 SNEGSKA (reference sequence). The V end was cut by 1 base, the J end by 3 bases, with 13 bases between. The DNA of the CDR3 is TGCAGTGCTAGAGCCCCTGGGACTTTCTACGAGCAGTACTTC. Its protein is CSARAPGTFYEQYF.

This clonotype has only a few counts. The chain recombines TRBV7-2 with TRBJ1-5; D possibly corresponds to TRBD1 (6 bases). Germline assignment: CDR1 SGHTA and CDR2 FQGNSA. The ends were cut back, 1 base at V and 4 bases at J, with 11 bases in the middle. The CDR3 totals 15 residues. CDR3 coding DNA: TGTGCCAGCAGCTTAGAGGGGGGGAGGAATCAGCCCCAGCATTTT. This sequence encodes CASSLEGGRNQPQHF.

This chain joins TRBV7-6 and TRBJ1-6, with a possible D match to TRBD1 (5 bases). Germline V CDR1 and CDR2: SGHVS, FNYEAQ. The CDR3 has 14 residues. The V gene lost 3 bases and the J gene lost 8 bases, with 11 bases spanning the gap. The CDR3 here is CASSLGELHSPLHF. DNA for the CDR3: TGTGCCAGCAGCTTGGGGGAACTCCATTCACCCCTCCACTTT.

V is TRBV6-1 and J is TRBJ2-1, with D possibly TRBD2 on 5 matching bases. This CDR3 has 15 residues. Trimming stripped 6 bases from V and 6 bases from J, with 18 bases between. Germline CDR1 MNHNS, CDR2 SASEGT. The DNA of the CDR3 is TGTGCCAGCAGCCCCTGGGAAGCGGACGGCAATGAGCAGTTCTTC. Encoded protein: CASSPWEADGNEQFF.

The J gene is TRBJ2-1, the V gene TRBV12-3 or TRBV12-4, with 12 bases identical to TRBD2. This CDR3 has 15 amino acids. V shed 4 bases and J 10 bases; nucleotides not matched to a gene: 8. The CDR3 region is CASSWSTSGRGEQFF. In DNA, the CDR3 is TGTGCCAGCAGTTGGTCGACTAGCGGGAGAGGAGAGCAGTTCTTC.

The CDR3 nucleotides are TGCGCCAGCAGCTTGCAGCGACTAGCGTCCCCCTACGAGCAGTACTTC. This gives the protein CASSLQRLASPYEQYF. The rearrangement uses TRBV5-1 and TRBJ2-7; TRBD2 agrees at 8 bases. The CDR3 contains 16 residues. V lost 1 base and J lost 2; bases outside the gene matches: 8. The germline V gene has CDR1 SGHRS and CDR2 YFSETQ.

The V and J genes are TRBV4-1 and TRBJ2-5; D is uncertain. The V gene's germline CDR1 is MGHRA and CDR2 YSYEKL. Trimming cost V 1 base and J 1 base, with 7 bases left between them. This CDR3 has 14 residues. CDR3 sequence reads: CASSQGGSQETQYF. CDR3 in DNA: TGCGCCAGCAGCCAAGGCGGCAGCCAAGAGACCCAGTACTTC.

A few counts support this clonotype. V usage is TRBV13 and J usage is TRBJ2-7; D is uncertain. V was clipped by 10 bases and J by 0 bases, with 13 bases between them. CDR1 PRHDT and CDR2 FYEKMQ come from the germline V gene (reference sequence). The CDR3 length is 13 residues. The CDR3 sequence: CAMSLRVSYEQYF. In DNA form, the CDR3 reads TGTGCCATGAGCTTAAGGGTCTCCTACGAGCAGTACTTC.

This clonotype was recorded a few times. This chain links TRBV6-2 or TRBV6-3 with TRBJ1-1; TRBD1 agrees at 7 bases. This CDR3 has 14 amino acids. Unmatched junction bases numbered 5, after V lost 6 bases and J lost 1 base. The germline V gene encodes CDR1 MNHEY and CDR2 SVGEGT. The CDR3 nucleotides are TGTGCCAGCAGCCATAACAGGGGGAACACTGAAGCTTTCTTT. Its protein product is CASSHNRGNTEAFF.

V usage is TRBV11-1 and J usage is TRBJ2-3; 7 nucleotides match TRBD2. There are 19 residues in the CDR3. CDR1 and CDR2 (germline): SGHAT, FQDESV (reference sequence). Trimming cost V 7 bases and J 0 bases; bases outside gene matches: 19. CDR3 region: CASTPSNLRAGVSTDTQYF. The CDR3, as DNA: TGTGCCAGCACCCCTTCTAACCTCCGGGCGGGGGTTAGCACAGATACGCAGTATTTT.

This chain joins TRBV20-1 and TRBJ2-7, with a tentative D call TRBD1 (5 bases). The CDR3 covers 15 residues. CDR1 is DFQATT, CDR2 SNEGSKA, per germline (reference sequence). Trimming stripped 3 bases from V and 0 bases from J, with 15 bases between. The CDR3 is CSASRQMENSYEQYF. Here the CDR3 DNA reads TGCAGTGCTAGTAGACAGATGGAAAACTCCTACGAGCAGTACTTC.

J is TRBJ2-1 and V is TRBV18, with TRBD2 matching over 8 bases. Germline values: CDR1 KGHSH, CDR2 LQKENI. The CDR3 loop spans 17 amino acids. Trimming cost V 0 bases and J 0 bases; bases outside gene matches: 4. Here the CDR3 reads CASSPPGLAGSYNEQFF. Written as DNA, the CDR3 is TGTGCCAGCTCACCACCGGGGCTAGCGGGCTCCTACAATGAGCAGTTCTTC. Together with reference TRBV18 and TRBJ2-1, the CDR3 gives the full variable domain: NAGVMQNPRHLVRRRGQEARLRCSPMKGHSHVYWYRQLPEEGLKFMVYLQKENIIDESGMPKERFSAEFPKEGPSILRIQQVVRGDSAAYFCASSPPGLAGSYNEQFFGPGTRLTVL.

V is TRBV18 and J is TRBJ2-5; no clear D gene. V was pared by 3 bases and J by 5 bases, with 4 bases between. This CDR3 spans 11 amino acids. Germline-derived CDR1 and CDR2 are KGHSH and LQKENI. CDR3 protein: CASSPDETQYF. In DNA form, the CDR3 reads TGTGCCAGCTCACCGGACGAGACCCAGTACTTC.

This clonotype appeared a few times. Here the CDR3 reads CASSPGLAGVKGPSYEQYF. CDR3 nucleotides: TGTGCCAGCAGTCCCGGACTAGCGGGAGTAAAGGGTCCCTCCTACGAGCAGTACTTC. This chain connects TRBV6-2 or TRBV6-3 to TRBJ2-7; 13 bases agree with TRBD2. This CDR3 is built from 19 residues. The germline CDR1 and CDR2 sequences are MNHEY and SVGEGT. The junction had 13 bases not matched to a gene; V was cut back by 5 bases and J by 0 bases.

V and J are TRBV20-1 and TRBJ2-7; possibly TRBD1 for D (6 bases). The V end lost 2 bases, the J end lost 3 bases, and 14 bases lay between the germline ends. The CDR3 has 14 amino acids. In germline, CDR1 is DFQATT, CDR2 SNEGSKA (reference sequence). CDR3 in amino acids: CSARSDRIIYEQYF. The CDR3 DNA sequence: TGCAGTGCTAGAAGTGACAGGATAATCTACGAGCAGTACTTC.

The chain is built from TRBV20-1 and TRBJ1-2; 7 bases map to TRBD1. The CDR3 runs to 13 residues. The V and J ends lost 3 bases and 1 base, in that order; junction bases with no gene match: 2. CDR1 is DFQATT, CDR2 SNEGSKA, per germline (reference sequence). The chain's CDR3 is CSASWDSNYGYTF. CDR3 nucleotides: TGCAGTGCTAGTTGGGACAGTAACTATGGCTACACCTTC.